Following are 25 T cell receptor beta chains from one sample sequenced in a study of blood T cell repertoires in COVID-19. Method: immunoSEQ multiplex PCR; TCRdb's copy keeps in-frame clones and lacks some. The sample has about 200,000 clones; 94% are singletons. Sequenced: peripheral blood. These receptors all come from a man aged 30 to 45 with COVID-19, enrolled during active disease.

The chain employs TRBV5-3 and TRBJ2-1; 9 bases match TRBD2. TRBV5-3 is treated as an ORF (open reading frame) with a function not yet certain. The CDR3 consists of 15 residues. V gave up 7 bases and J gave up 6 bases; unmatched junction bases: 11. CDR3 sequence (DNA): TGTGCCAGAGAAGAGGCGGGGGGGCCAGGCAATGAGCAGTTCTTC. It specifies CAREEAGGPGNEQFF.

The chain is built from TRBV4-1 and TRBJ1-1, with D possibly matching TRBD1 (6 bases). This CDR3 has 18 amino acids. Per germline, CDR1 MGHRA and CDR2 YSYEKL. V lost 1 base and J 0 bases, leaving 18 bases between the germline ends. For the CDR3, the DNA is TGCGCCAGCAGCCAAGGCTTTCAAACAGGGCCCATGAACACTGAAGCTTTCTTT. Translation: CASSQGFQTGPMNTEAFF.

The V gene is TRBV9, the J gene TRBJ1-1; the D is unclear. Germline V CDR1 and CDR2: SGDLS, YYNGEE. The length of the CDR3 is 14 residues. V was cut by 0 bases and J by 7 bases, with 13 bases left in between. The CDR3: CASSVEDGGYEAFF. CDR3 DNA sequence: TGTGCCAGCAGCGTAGAAGATGGAGGATATGAAGCTTTCTTT.

The J gene is TRBJ1-1, the V gene TRBV6-5, with a tentative D call TRBD1 (5 bases). Germline V lookup: CDR1 MNHEY, CDR2 SVGAGI. V shed 6 bases and J shed 0 bases, with 11 bases lying between them. The CDR3 is 14 amino acids. CDR3 residues: CASSLRQLNTEAFF. The DNA of the CDR3 is TGTGCCAGCAGCTTGCGACAGTTGAACACTGAAGCTTTCTTT.

The chain recombines TRBV5-1 with TRBJ2-2; 8 positions agree with TRBD1. The trim removed 4 bases at V and 0 bases at J, leaving 5 bases unmatched. The CDR3 spans 16 residues. CDR1 SGHRS and CDR2 YFSETQ come from the germline V gene. The CDR3 sequence is CASSPGQGSNTGELFF. CDR3 DNA: TGCGCCAGCAGCCCCGGACAGGGATCGAACACCGGGGAGCTGTTTTTT.

V gene TRBV2 combines with J gene TRBJ1-1; 9 bases fit TRBD1. The length of the CDR3 is 15 residues. V shed 2 bases and J 6 bases; nucleotides not matched to a gene: 7. CDR1 is SNHLY, CDR2 FYNNEI, per germline. CDR3 nucleotide sequence: TGTGCCAGCAGTGAAAGGACAGGGGTAGACGCTGAAGCTTTCTTT. Translated: CASSERTGVDAEAFF.

The chain has TRBV28 and TRBJ1-4; 7 nucleotides line up with TRBD1. CDR1 is MDHEN and CDR2 is SYDVKM in the germline V gene. V lost 1 base, J lost 3 bases, and 2 bases stayed unmatched. The CDR3 has 15 amino acids. CDR3 DNA sequence: TGTGCCAGCAGTTTATACAGGGGTGCTAATGAAAAACTGTTTTTT. Its translation is CASSLYRGANEKLFF. Supplemented by reference TRBV28 and TRBJ1-4, the full variable domain reads DVKVTQSSRYLVKRTGEKVFLECVQDMDHENMFWYRQDPGLGLRLIYFSYDVKMKEKGDIPEGYSVSREKKERFSLILESASTNQTSMYLCASSLYRGANEKLFFGSGTQLSVL.

The rearrangement links TRBV7-5 to TRBJ1-5. TRBV7-5 is listed as a pseudogene. The CDR3 extends over 17 amino acids. The CDR3 DNA follows: TGTGTCAGAAGCTACCCGCCGTGGGAGGGGGATCATCGGCCCCAGCATTTT. Translated, it gives CVRSYPPWEGDHRPQHF.

The chain combines TRBV5-5 with TRBJ2-2; D is unclear. Germline V gives CDR1 SGHKS, CDR2 YYEKEE (reference sequence). V was pared by 1 base and J by 6 bases, with 7 bases between. The CDR3 runs 13 residues. The CDR3 nucleotides are TGTGCCAGCAGCTTGAGCTTGGCCGGGGAGCTGTTTTTT. As protein: CASSLSLAGELFF.

The chain links TRBV29-1 to TRBJ2-1, with no clear D. Germline V gene lookup returns CDR1 SQVTM and CDR2 ANQGSEA. Trimming stripped 5 bases from V and 7 bases from J, with 33 bases between. The CDR3 loop spans 19 amino acids. The CDR3 region is CSVPRGGSGRGFLLNEQFF. The CDR3 coding sequence is TGCAGCGTTCCCCGTGGCGGTTCGGGTCGTGGGTTTCTGTTAAATGAGCAGTTCTTC.

The chain couples TRBV5-6 to TRBJ1-2, with D maybe TRBD1 (5 bases). The germline V and J ends were trimmed by 4 bases and 8 bases, with 15 bases remaining between them. The CDR3 is 13 residues long. Germline-derived CDR1 and CDR2 are SGHDT and YYEEEE. As DNA, the CDR3 is TGTGCCAGCAGCCAAGACAGTGCTTGGGGCTACACCTTC. Amino acid sequence: CASSQDSAWGYTF.

This chain connects TRBV6-1 to TRBJ1-1; D unclear. Per the germline V gene, CDR1 is MNHNS and CDR2 is SASEGT. V shed 3 bases and J shed 4 bases, with 9 bases lying between them. The CDR3 extends over 13 amino acids. CDR3 nucleotide sequence: TGTGCCAGCAGTGACAGGTTCGGCACTGAAGCTTTCTTT. Translation: CASSDRFGTEAFF.

The rearrangement uses TRBV4-1 and TRBJ1-3; 7 nucleotides match TRBD1. Germline CDR1 is MGHRA and CDR2 is YSYEKL. The J segment lost 0 bases and the V segment lost 3 bases, leaving 8 bases of the junction unmatched. This CDR3 is 17 amino acids long. CDR3 amino acids: CASSQASRGTSGNTIYF. The CDR3 region has the DNA TGCGCCAGCAGCCAGGCCTCCAGGGGGACCTCTGGAAACACCATATATTTT.

The chain links TRBV4-1 to TRBJ2-3; TRBD1 aligns across 9 bases. The V gene end was trimmed by 1 base and the J gene end by 2 bases; junction bases not matched to a gene: 7. Germline CDR1 MGHRA, CDR2 YSYEKL. This CDR3 spans 17 amino acids. DNA of the CDR3: TGCGCCAGCAGCCAAGGTATCACAGGGGGCTTCACAGATACGCAGTATTTT. This translates into CASSQGITGGFTDTQYF.

This clone was seen a single time. V and J are TRBV19 and TRBJ2-3; D uncertain. V was clipped by 0 bases and J by 1 base, with 8 bases between them. This CDR3 has 15 amino acids. Germline loops: CDR1 LNHDA, CDR2 SQIVND (reference sequence). This CDR3 is CASSIDRGGTDTQYF. CDR3 DNA sequence: TGTGCCAGTAGTATAGATCGCGGAGGCACAGATACGCAGTATTTT. The whole variable domain, filled in from reference TRBV19 and TRBJ2-3, reads DGGITQSPKYLFRKEGQNVTLSCEQNLNHDAMYWYRQDPGQGLRLIYYSQIVNDFQKGDIAEGYSVSREKKESFPLTVTSAQKNPTAFYLCASSIDRGGTDTQYFGPGTRLTVL.

The CDR3 DNA follows: TGTGCCAGCAGCCCCCGGGACTTCGTATACACCGGGGAGCTGTTTTTT. Encoded protein: CASSPRDFVYTGELFF. The chain carries TRBV9 and TRBJ2-2, with D possibly being TRBD2 (6 bases). This CDR3 is built from 16 residues. The germline V gene has CDR1 SGDLS and CDR2 YYNGEE. The V end lost 4 bases, the J end lost 3 bases, and 16 bases lay between the germline ends.

The chain joins TRBV6-5 to TRBJ2-2, with 10 positions matching TRBD2. In germline, CDR1 is MNHEY, CDR2 SVGAGI. The J segment lost 9 bases and the V segment lost 4 bases, leaving 11 bases of the junction unmatched. The length of the CDR3 is 16 residues. This CDR3 reads CASSFGAGGRSRELFF. The CDR3 nucleotides are TGTGCCAGCAGTTTTGGAGCGGGGGGGCGAAGTAGGGAGCTGTTTTTT.

The chain carries TRBV6-5 and TRBJ1-6, with TRBD1 matching over 9 bases. Germline V gives CDR1 MNHEY, CDR2 SVGAGI. The V gene end was trimmed by 2 bases and the J gene end by 10 bases; junction bases not matched to a gene: 6. The CDR3 totals 15 residues. CDR3 sequence (DNA): TGTGCCAGCAGTTACAGGACAGGGGTGGGATCACCCCTCCACTTT. It encodes CASSYRTGVGSPLHF.

The chain combines TRBV19 with TRBJ2-5, with 10 bases fitting TRBD1. From germline, CDR1 is LNHDA and CDR2 SQIVND (reference sequence). Losses at the gene ends were 3 bases for V and 0 bases for J; bases not matched to a gene: 1. The CDR3 has 15 residues. Here the CDR3 DNA reads TGTGCCAGTAGTATGGGGACAGGGGACCAAGAGACCCAGTACTTC. Its translation: CASSMGTGDQETQYF.

The chain joins TRBV19 to TRBJ2-5; 11 positions match TRBD2. J was trimmed by 1 base and V by 7 bases; bases with no gene match: 8. Germline V gene sequence: CDR1 LNHDA, CDR2 SQIVND (reference sequence). This CDR3 has 16 residues. The CDR3 here is CASMSLLAGAQETQYF. The CDR3 DNA reads as TGTGCCAGTATGTCCTTACTAGCGGGGGCCCAAGAGACCCAGTACTTC.

This clone was recorded a few times. The chain carries TRBV29-1 and TRBJ1-4; 9 bases align to TRBD1. The J segment lost 4 bases and the V segment lost 5 bases, leaving 2 bases of the junction unmatched. CDR1 and CDR2 (germline): SQVTM, ANQGSEA. The CDR3 consists of 13 residues. CDR3 amino acids: CSVLTGGNEKLFF. The CDR3 DNA reads as TGCAGCGTTCTGACAGGGGGTAATGAAAAACTGTTTTTT.

The chain employs TRBV19 and TRBJ1-2; TRBD1 might be the D (5 bases). Germline V gives CDR1 LNHDA, CDR2 SQIVND (reference sequence). This CDR3 region has 17 residues. V lost 3 bases and J lost 6, with 23 bases in between. The CDR3 region has the DNA TGTGCCAGTAGTATTGGAGTGTTGACACCCTCCAGGGATGGCTACACCTTC. It codes for CASSIGVLTPSRDGYTF.

This clone came up once. J is TRBJ2-5 and V is TRBV5-3, with 7 bases matching TRBD1. TRBV5-3 is marked as an open reading frame, function uncertain. J lost 2 bases, V lost 4 bases, and 8 bases had no gene match. CDR3 length equals 15 residues. The CDR3, as DNA: TGTGCCAGAAGCAAACGGACAGGACTGCAAGAGACCCAGTACTTC. Its translation: CARSKRTGLQETQYF.

DNA of the CDR3: TGTGCCAGCAGTTCGTTAGCGGGGGGTGAATCCTACAATGAGCAGTTCTTC. It is translated as CASSSLAGGESYNEQFF. The chain uses TRBV6-2 or TRBV6-3 and TRBJ2-1; TRBD2 matches 10 bases. The CDR3 runs to 17 residues. Germline lookup yields CDR1 MNHEY and CDR2 SVGEGT. V dropped 4 bases and J dropped 1; count of bases not matched to a gene: 7.

The chain carries TRBV10-3 and TRBJ1-6; the match to TRBD1 covers 10 bases. Germline loops: CDR1 ENHRY, CDR2 SYGVKD. There are 16 residues in the CDR3. The V segment lost 10 bases and the J segment 6 bases; nucleotides outside the gene matches: 12. The CDR3 bases are TGTGCCACCTCGAACCGGGACAGGGGTATTAATTCACCCCTCCACTTT. It encodes CATSNRDRGINSPLHF.